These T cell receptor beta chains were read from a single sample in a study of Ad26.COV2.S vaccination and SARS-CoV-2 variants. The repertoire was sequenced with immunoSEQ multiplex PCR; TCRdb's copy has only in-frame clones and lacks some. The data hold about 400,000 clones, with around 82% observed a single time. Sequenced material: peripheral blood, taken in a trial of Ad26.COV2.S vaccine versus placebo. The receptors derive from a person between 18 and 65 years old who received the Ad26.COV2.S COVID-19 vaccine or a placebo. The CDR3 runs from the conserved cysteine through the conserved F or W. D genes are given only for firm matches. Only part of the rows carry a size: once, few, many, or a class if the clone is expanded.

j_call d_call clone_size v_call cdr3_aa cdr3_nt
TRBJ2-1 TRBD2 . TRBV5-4 CASSWGLADNEQFF TGTGCCAGCAGCTGGGGACTAGCGGACAATGAGCAGTTCTTC
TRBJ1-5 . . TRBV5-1 CASSLGGSGYQPQHF TGCGCCAGCAGCTTGGGGGGGAGCGGGTATCAGCCCCAGCATTTT
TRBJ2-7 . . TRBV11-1 CASSLVPLPYEQYF TGTGCCAGCAGCTTAGTTCCGCTTCCCTACGAGCAGTACTTC
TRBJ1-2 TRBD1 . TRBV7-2 CASSLTELTGGAYGYTF TGTGCCAGCAGTCTTACCGAGTTGACAGGGGGTGCCTATGGCTACACCTTC
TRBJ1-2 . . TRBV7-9 CASSPKGGYNYGYTF TGTGCCAGCAGCCCCAAAGGCGGTTATAACTATGGCTACACCTTC
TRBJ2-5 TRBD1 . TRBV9 CASSVGSGGETQYF TGTGCCAGCAGCGTAGGATCAGGGGGAGAGACCCAGTACTTC
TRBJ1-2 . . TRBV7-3 CASSLGPSYGYTF TGTGCCAGCAGCTTAGGGCCATCCTATGGCTACACCTTC
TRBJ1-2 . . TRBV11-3 CASSHGTLRDYGYTF TGTGCCAGCAGCCACGGGACACTCCGAGACTATGGCTACACCTTC
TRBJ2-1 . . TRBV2 CASSDKGFPYNEQFF TGTGCCAGCAGTGACAAGGGGTTCCCCTACAATGAGCAGTTCTTC
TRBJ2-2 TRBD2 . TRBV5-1 CASTPGTTNTGELFF TGCGCCAGCACACCCGGGACTACGAACACCGGGGAGCTGTTTTTT
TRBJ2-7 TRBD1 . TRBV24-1 CATSGGGDRDHEQYF TGTGCCACCAGTGGCGGCGGGGACAGGGATCACGAGCAGTACTTC
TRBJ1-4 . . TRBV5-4 CASTAGQGHEKLFF TGTGCCAGCACCGCGGGGCAGGGACATGAAAAACTGTTTTTT
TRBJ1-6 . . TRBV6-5 CASTIGWGNSPLHF TGTGCCAGCACCATAGGTTGGGGGAATTCACCCCTCCACTTT
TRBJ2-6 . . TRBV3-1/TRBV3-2 CASSQDRGAGNSGANVLTF TGTGCCAGCAGCCAAGACCGAGGGGCAGGCAACTCTGGGGCCAACGTCCTGACTTTC
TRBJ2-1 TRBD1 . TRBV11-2 CASSSGTGSYNEQFF TGTGCCAGCAGCTCCGGGACAGGCTCCTACAATGAGCAGTTCTTC
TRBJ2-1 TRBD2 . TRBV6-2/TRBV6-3 CASSASGEYNEQFF TGTGCCAGCAGTGCTAGCGGGGAGTACAATGAGCAGTTCTTC
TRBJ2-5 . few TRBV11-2 CASSSPQETQYF TGTGCCAGCAGCTCCCCCCAAGAGACCCAGTACTTC
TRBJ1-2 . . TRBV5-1 CASSRQQGANYGYTF TGCGCCAGCAGCCGACAACAGGGAGCCAACTATGGCTACACCTTC
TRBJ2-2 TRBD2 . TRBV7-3 CASSTLGLAGNGELFF TGTGCCAGCAGCACCCTGGGACTAGCGGGAAACGGGGAGCTGTTTTTT
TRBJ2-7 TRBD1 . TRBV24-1 CATRKTPGQGGYEQYF TGTGCCACCAGAAAGACTCCGGGACAGGGGGGGTACGAGCAGTACTTC
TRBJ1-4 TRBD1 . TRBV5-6 CASSLLGTGNEKLFF TGTGCCAGCAGCTTGCTCGGGACAGGGAATGAAAAACTGTTTTTT
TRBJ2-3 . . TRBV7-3 CASSLAGTFRADTQYF TGTGCCAGCAGCTTAGCAGGGACCTTTCGGGCAGATACGCAGTATTTT
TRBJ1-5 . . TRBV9 CASSVSGNQPQHF TGTGCCAGCAGCGTCTCGGGCAATCAGCCCCAGCATTTT
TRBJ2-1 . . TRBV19 CASSIDIRKASYNEQFF TGTGCCAGTAGTATAGACATCCGGAAGGCTTCCTACAATGAGCAGTTCTTC
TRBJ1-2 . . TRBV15 CATSLANYGYTF TGTGCCACCAGTCTAGCTAACTATGGCTACACCTTC
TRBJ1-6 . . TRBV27 CASSLSRHANSPLHF TGTGCCAGCAGTTTATCACGCCATGCGAATTCACCCCTCCACTTT
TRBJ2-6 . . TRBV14 CASSQVVISGANVLTF TGTGCCAGCAGCCAAGTGGTAATCTCTGGGGCCAACGTCCTGACTTTC
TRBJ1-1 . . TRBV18 CASSPVPGRSNTEAFF TGTGCCAGCTCACCAGTACCGGGACGGTCGAACACTGAAGCTTTCTTT
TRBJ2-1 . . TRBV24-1 CATSDLPGRSKNEQFF TGTGCCACCAGTGATCTTCCGGGACGGTCTAAAAATGAGCAGTTCTTC
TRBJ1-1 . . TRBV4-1 CASSPADPGRTEAFF TGCGCCAGCAGCCCCGCCGATCCGGGGAGGACTGAAGCTTTCTTT
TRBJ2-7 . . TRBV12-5 CASGLGRTYEQYF TGTGCTAGTGGTTTGGGACGGACGTACGAGCAGTACTTC
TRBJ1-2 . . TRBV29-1 CSVDGSFVGYTF TGCAGCGTGGACGGATCCTTCGTTGGCTACACCTTC
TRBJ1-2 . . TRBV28 CASSINYGYTF TGTGCCAGCAGCATCAACTATGGCTACACCTTC
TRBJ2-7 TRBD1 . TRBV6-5 CASSLQGADAEQYF TGTGCCAGCAGTCTACAGGGGGCAGACGCCGAGCAGTACTTC
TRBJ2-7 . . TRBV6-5 CASTFPGTAYEQYF TGTGCCAGCACGTTTCCGGGGACTGCCTACGAGCAGTACTTC
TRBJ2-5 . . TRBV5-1 CASSLDSVQETQYF TGCGCCAGCAGCTTGGACAGCGTACAAGAGACCCAGTACTTC
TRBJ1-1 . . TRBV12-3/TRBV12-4 CASSFRSEAFF TGTGCCAGCAGTTTCAGGAGTGAAGCTTTCTTT
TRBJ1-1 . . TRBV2 CASGTEAFF TGTGCCAGCGGGACTGAAGCTTTCTTT
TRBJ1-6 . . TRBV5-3 CARSLDPQLRWYNSPLHF TGTGCCAGAAGCTTGGACCCCCAATTGAGGTGGTATAATTCACCCCTCCACTTT
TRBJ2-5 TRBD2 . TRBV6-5 CASGPSLAVQETQYF TGTGCCAGCGGGCCTTCACTAGCGGTTCAAGAGACCCAGTACTTC
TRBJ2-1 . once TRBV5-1 CASSTGEFVNEQFF TGCGCCAGCAGCACGGGGGAGTTTGTCAATGAGCAGTTCTTC
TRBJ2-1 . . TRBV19 CASSLQGSAPSSYNEQFF TGTGCCAGTAGTCTCCAAGGGTCGGCCCCGAGCTCCTACAATGAGCAGTTCTTC
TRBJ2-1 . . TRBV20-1 CSASFTSLPADEQFF TGCAGTGCTAGTTTCACTAGTCTCCCAGCGGATGAGCAGTTCTTC
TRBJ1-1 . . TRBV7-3 CASSFSGARNTEAFF TGTGCCAGCAGCTTTTCGGGGGCCCGGAACACTGAAGCTTTCTTT
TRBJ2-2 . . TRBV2 CASSEPGELFF TGTGCCAGCAGTGAGCCCGGGGAGCTGTTTTTT
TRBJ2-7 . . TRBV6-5 CASSYSIAVASEQYF TGTGCCAGCAGTTACTCCATAGCGGTCGCCTCCGAGCAGTACTTC
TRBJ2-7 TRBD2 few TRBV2 CASSEGGSGSQRTQYF TGTGCCAGCAGTGAAGGGGGTAGCGGGAGTCAGAGGACGCAGTACTTC